This is a list of T cell receptor beta chains from one sample in a study of graft-versus-host responses after intestinal transplantation. For these TCRs, the target antigens are not known. Profiled with immunoSEQ multiplex PCR; TCRdb holds only in-frame clones, not every one. The sample lists about 50,000 clones; roughly 80% were seen once. The sequencing here drew on unstimulated CD4+ T cells sorted from spleen or lymph node cells, taken before transplant. Source of these receptors: a human donor who was the organ donor for an intestinal transplant. Each CDR3 is given with its conserved first and last residue. A D gene is named only where the DNA matches it firmly.

v_call: TRBV4-3; cdr3_length: 13; j_call: TRBJ2-7; d_call: TRBD1; cdr3_aa: CASSQAYRGEQYF
v_call: TRBV7-2; cdr3_length: 18; j_call: TRBJ1-2; d_call: TRBD1; cdr3_aa: CASSPGPLGQGWDYGYTF
v_call: TRBV18; cdr3_length: 14; j_call: TRBJ2-1; d_call: TRBD1; cdr3_aa: CASSRTTGDNEQFF
v_call: TRBV5-1; cdr3_length: 12; j_call: TRBJ2-1; d_call: .; cdr3_aa: CASSATGNEQFF
v_call: TRBV11-2; cdr3_length: 11; j_call: TRBJ2-5; d_call: .; cdr3_aa: CASSSQENQYF
v_call: TRBV13; cdr3_length: 13; j_call: TRBJ1-5; d_call: .; cdr3_aa: CASSSTQGQPQHF
v_call: TRBV5-1; cdr3_length: 15; j_call: TRBJ2-7; d_call: TRBD2; cdr3_aa: CASSSRTSGAYEQYF
v_call: TRBV7-6; cdr3_length: 16; j_call: TRBJ2-1; d_call: .; cdr3_aa: CASSLVAASSYNEQFF
v_call: TRBV6-1; cdr3_length: 13; j_call: TRBJ2-7; d_call: TRBD1; cdr3_aa: CASSSGGRYEQYF
v_call: TRBV4-1; cdr3_length: 17; j_call: TRBJ2-3; d_call: .; cdr3_aa: CASSQFYQGRVGDTQYF
v_call: TRBV6-5; cdr3_length: 13; j_call: TRBJ1-3; d_call: .; cdr3_aa: CASRDSSGNTIYF
v_call: TRBV11-2; cdr3_length: 15; j_call: TRBJ2-7; d_call: TRBD1; cdr3_aa: CASSSRTGARYEQYF
v_call: TRBV2; cdr3_length: 15; j_call: TRBJ2-7; d_call: .; cdr3_aa: CASSVSGGSSYEQYF
v_call: TRBV11-2; cdr3_length: 15; j_call: TRBJ2-7; d_call: TRBD1; cdr3_aa: CASSFTGQGPYEQYF
v_call: TRBV30; cdr3_length: 12; j_call: TRBJ1-1; d_call: .; cdr3_aa: CAWSPGGAEAFF
v_call: TRBV4-1; cdr3_length: 14; j_call: TRBJ2-7; d_call: .; cdr3_aa: CASSQDPDSYEQYF
v_call: TRBV18; cdr3_length: 17; j_call: TRBJ2-3; d_call: TRBD2; cdr3_aa: CASSPRVGGGRTDTQYF
v_call: TRBV28; cdr3_length: 12; j_call: TRBJ2-7; d_call: .; cdr3_aa: CASSRRTYEQYF
v_call: TRBV7-9; cdr3_length: 14; j_call: TRBJ1-1; d_call: .; cdr3_aa: CASSLVRVNTEAFF
v_call: TRBV5-5; cdr3_length: 15; j_call: TRBJ1-1; d_call: .; cdr3_aa: CASSLDGQRNTEAFF
v_call: TRBV4-1; cdr3_length: 14; j_call: TRBJ2-1; d_call: TRBD2; cdr3_aa: CASSQGTSYNEQFF
v_call: TRBV5-6; cdr3_length: 15; j_call: TRBJ2-1; d_call: .; cdr3_aa: CASSLQGRGSSEQFF
v_call: TRBV30; cdr3_length: 18; j_call: TRBJ2-7; d_call: .; cdr3_aa: CAWSVKVGAQGRLYEQYF
v_call: TRBV4-1; cdr3_length: 14; j_call: TRBJ2-5; d_call: TRBD1; cdr3_aa: CASSQRTGGETQYF
v_call: TRBV11-2; cdr3_length: 15; j_call: TRBJ2-5; d_call: TRBD2; cdr3_aa: CASSSTRTSGETQYF
v_call: TRBV19; cdr3_length: 14; j_call: TRBJ1-3; d_call: TRBD1; cdr3_aa: CASNRGPAGNTIYF
v_call: TRBV5-5; cdr3_length: 15; j_call: TRBJ1-2; d_call: TRBD1; cdr3_aa: CASSLVRDRVDRYTF
v_call: TRBV5-4; cdr3_length: 13; j_call: TRBJ2-5; d_call: .; cdr3_aa: CASSLVERETQYF
v_call: TRBV30; cdr3_length: 14; j_call: TRBJ2-1; d_call: TRBD2; cdr3_aa: CAWSAGGPYNEQFF
v_call: TRBV30; cdr3_length: 15; j_call: TRBJ2-7; d_call: .; cdr3_aa: CAWSVRRYPYLGQYF